A selection of T cell receptor beta chains follows, all from one sample in a study of shared clonotypes between healthy human individuals. Data came from immunoSEQ multiplex PCR; TCRdb stores just in-frame clones and leaves some out. The sample lists about 650,000 clones, around 95% occurring once. The sample taken for sequencing was naive CD8+ T cells sorted from blood. These receptor sequences come from a woman under 40 in good health. The CDR3 runs from the conserved cysteine through the conserved F or W. The order of the fields is CDR3 length, V gene, CDR3 protein.

13 | TRBV7-9 | CASSLESEETQYF
15 | TRBV7-9 | CASSFATSGSNEQFF
14 | TRBV5-6 | CASSPGLAENEQFF
15 | TRBV5-1 | CASSLEGGSYNEQFF
14 | TRBV5-6 | CASSLIYGPHEQYF
15 | TRBV2 | CASSEFRGYTYGYTF
13 | TRBV14 | CASSDGQGAEQYF
15 | TRBV29-1 | CSVEESRGLPPGYTF
13 | TRBV7-9 | CASSLGGASEAFF
14 | TRBV7-8 | CASSLVDSTYEQYF
17 | TRBV28 | CASSFHWRAGAWETQYF
15 | TRBV4-1 | CASSVRQGYTDTQYF
14 | TRBV29-1 | CSVRDSDSSYEQYF
17 | TRBV5-6 | CASSPGTGGLRNQPQHF
17 | TRBV19 | CASSIFREGGSGNTIYF
14 | TRBV13 | CASNPSHQKGEQFF
11 | TRBV29-1 | CSVRGLYGYTF
10 | TRBV28 | CASSFHEQYF
14 | TRBV7-9 | CASSPEAGDTEAFF
19 | TRBV28 | CASSLGLITAGTGVEKLFF
15 | TRBV4-1 | CASSQSGRSGETQYF
15 | TRBV5-5 | CASSLSGRSTYEQYF
15 | TRBV11-2 | CASFGLWGLNYGYTF
12 | TRBV7-9 | CASSPSTDTQYF
17 | TRBV19 | CASSSGTGPYSNQPQHF
12 | TRBV7-9 | CASSPHYNEQFF
13 | TRBV29-1 | CSVGTGANQPQHF
14 | TRBV6-5 | CASSYSYGRYEQFF
13 | TRBV6-6 | CASRGILDIEQFF
17 | TRBV6-1 | CASSEPTGTLMNTEAFF
13 | TRBV6-5 | CATGTGGNQPQHF
21 | TRBV15 | CATSLRPAGTQGWGPNQPQHF
12 | TRBV28 | CASSAGDYGYTF
11 | TRBV19 | CASRQGNEAFF
13 | TRBV29-1 | CSVEELDTGELFF
16 | TRBV5-5 | CASSPKGDKSSYEQYF
14 | TRBV6-1 | CASSLRGMNTEAFF
14 | TRBV10-3 | CAISEAGGPYEQYF
15 | TRBV4-1 | CASSHPSGSAGELFF
15 | TRBV6-5 | CASSYVDANTGELFF
16 | TRBV27 | CASSHTGTPSPNEQYF
15 | TRBV5-1 | CASSYWTGGNEKLFF
15 | TRBV27 | CASSPTRGSTDTQYF
16 | TRBV4-1 | CASSQAGTGLAYEQYF
14 | TRBV5-1 | CASSLGGDGETQYF
9 | TRBV7-2 | CASSLGAFF
12 | TRBV7-8 | CASREQGYEQYF
19 | TRBV11-2 | CASSVAPPGTGITGNTIYF
15 | TRBV27 | CASSLSIGSDQPQHF
15 | TRBV2 | CASSERTGLSYEQYF
15 | TRBV28 | CASSWVRGGSYEQYF
14 | TRBV28 | CASSSRRGNQPQHF
14 | TRBV7-9 | CASSFQGAKTEAFF
16 | TRBV28 | CASSLFLGRNLDTQYF
11 | TRBV29-1 | CSVENGYEQYF
15 | TRBV27 | CASSPVDGSPYGYTF
13 | TRBV6-1 | CASSEDPLNEQFF
14 | TRBV29-1 | CSVENGMKWDGQFF
13 | TRBV29-1 | CSVLDRMNTEAFF
13 | TRBV19 | CASAVEGDTEAFF